This TCR beta chain was recovered during a study of vaccination and CD4 T cells after COVID-19. Study-level information: The stimulus for the cells was overlapping spike peptides derived from SARS-CoV-2, HCoV-NL63, HCoV-OC43 and HCoV-229E.

Details on this clonotype: No antigen is known for it.

At the Johns Hopkins FTIC core, DNA taken from cultured CD4+ T cells was sequenced by way of the Oncomine TCR Beta short-read assay. TCRdb re-called the PCR reads through MiXCR, storing one row per CDR3 protein. The sample comprises roughly 14,000 distinct CDR3 sequences, roughly 61% of which are singletons, and approximately 12% rests with the top ten. Sample treatment: roughly ten-day PBMC culture with coronavirus spike peptide pools or control peptides (ViraFEST assay). ViraFEST used peptide pools to expand antigen-specific T cells, then sequenced TCRs. V lost 0 bases, J lost 4 bases, and 4 bases stayed unmatched. Germline CDR1 and CDR2: ENHRY and SYGVKD. The CDR3 covers 16 residues.

The sample taken for sequencing was CD4+ T cells from blood, cultured in vitro. The sequence was collected from a human donor who had recovered from COVID-19. The chain couples TRBV10-3 to TRBJ2-3, with 10 bases that match TRBD1. The chain's CDR3 is CAISESGTGVPDTQYF. CDR3 DNA: TGTGCCATCAGTGAGTCCGGGACAGGGGTGCCAGATACGCAGTATTTT.